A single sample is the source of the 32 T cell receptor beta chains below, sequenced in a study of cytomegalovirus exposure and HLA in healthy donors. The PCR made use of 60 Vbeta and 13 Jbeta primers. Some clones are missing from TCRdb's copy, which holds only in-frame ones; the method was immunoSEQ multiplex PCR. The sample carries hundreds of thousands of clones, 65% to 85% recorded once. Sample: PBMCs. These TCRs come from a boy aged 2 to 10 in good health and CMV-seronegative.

Here the CDR3 reads CASSPSQGYDGELFF. Here the CDR3 DNA reads TGTGCCAGCTCACCGTCCCAGGGCTACGACGGGGAGCTGTTTTTT. This rearrangement joins TRBV18 to TRBJ2-2; TRBD1 might be the D (5 bases). CDR3 length: 15 residues. Germline V lookup: CDR1 KGHSH, CDR2 LQKENI. The V end lost 3 bases, the J end lost 7 bases, and 15 bases lay between the germline ends.

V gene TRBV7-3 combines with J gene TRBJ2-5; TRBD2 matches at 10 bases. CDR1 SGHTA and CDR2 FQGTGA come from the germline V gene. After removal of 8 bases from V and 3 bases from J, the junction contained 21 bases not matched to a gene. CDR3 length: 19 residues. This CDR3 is CASAIPPPLAGESEETQYF. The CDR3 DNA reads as TGTGCCAGCGCCATCCCCCCGCCCCTAGCGGGGGAGAGTGAAGAGACCCAGTACTTC.

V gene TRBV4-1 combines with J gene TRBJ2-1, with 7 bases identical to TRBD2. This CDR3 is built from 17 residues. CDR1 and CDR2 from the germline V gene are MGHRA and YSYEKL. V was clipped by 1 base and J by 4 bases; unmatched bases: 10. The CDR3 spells CASSQVGRRGGYNEQFF. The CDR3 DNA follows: TGCGCCAGCAGCCAAGTAGGTAGGAGGGGAGGGTACAATGAGCAGTTCTTC.

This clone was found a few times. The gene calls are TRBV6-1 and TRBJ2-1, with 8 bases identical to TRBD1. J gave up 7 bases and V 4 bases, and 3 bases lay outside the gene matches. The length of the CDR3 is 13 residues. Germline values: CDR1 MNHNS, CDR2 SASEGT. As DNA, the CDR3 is TGTGCCAGCAGTGCGGACAGGGCTAATGAGCAGTTCTTC. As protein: CASSADRANEQFF.

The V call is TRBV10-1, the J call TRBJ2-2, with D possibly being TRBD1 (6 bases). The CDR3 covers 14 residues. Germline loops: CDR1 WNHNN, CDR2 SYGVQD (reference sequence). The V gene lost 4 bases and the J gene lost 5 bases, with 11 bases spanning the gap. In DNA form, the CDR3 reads TGCGCCAGCAGTGTAGTAAGGGGGACCGGGGAGCTGTTTTTT. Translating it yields CASSVVRGTGELFF.

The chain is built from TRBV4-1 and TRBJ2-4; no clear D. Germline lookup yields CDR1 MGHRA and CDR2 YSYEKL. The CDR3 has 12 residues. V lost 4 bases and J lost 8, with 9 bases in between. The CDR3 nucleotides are TGCGCCAGCAGCCGTCCCGCGGACATTCAGTACTTC. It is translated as CASSRPADIQYF.

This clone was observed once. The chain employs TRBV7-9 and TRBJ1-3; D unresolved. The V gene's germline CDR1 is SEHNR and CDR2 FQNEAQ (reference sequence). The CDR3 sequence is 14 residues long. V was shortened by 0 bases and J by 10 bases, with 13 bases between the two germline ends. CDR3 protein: CASSLADFGGTIYF. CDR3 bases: TGTGCCAGCAGCTTAGCTGATTTCGGAGGGACCATATATTTT.

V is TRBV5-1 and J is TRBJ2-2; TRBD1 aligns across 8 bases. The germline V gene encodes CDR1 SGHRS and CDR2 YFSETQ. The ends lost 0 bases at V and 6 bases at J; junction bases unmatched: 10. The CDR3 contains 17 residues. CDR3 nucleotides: TGCGCCAGCAGCTTGGGGGGCCGGACAGGGCGGGCCGGGGAGCTGTTTTTT. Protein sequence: CASSLGGRTGRAGELFF.

CDR3 sequence (DNA): TGCGCCAGCAGCACTAGGATAGCGGGGCCCCGGGATACGCAGTATTTT. This gives the protein CASSTRIAGPRDTQYF. The rearrangement joins TRBV5-1 to TRBJ2-3, with 8 bases matching TRBD2. J was trimmed by 6 bases and V by 4 bases; bases with no gene match: 13. Per germline, CDR1 SGHRS and CDR2 YFSETQ. CDR3 length: 16 residues. Filled out from reference TRBV5-1 and TRBJ2-3, the complete variable domain reads KAGVTQTPRYLIKTRGQQVTLSCSPISGHRSVSWYQQTPGQGLQFLFEYFSETQRNKGNFPGRFSGRQFSNSRSEMNVSTLELGDSALYLCASSTRIAGPRDTQYFGPGTRLTVL.

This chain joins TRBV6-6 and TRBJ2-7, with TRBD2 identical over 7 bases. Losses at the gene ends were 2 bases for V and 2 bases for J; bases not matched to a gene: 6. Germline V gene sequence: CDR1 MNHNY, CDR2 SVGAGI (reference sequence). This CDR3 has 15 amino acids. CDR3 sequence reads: CASSYPGGSTYEQYF. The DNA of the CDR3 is TGTGCCAGCAGTTACCCGGGCGGGAGCACCTACGAGCAGTACTTC.

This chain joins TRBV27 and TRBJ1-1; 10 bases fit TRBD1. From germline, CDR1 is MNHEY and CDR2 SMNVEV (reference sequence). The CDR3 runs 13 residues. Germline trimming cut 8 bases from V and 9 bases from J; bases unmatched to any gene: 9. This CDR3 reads CASRQGASSKAFF. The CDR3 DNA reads TGTGCCAGCCGACAGGGGGCGTCGAGCAAAGCTTTCTTT.

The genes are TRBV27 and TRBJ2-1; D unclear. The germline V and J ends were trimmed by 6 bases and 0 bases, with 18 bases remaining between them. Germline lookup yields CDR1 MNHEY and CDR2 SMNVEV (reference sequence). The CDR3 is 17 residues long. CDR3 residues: CASRDPSSPSSYNEQFF. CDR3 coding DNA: TGTGCCAGCAGAGATCCCTCATCCCCGAGCTCCTACAATGAGCAGTTCTTC.

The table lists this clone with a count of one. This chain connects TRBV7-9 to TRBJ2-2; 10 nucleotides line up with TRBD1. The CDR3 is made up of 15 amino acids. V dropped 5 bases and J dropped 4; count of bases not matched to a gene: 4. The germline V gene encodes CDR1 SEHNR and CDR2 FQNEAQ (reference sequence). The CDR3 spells CASSAGTGVTGELFF. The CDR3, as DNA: TGTGCCAGCAGCGCTGGGACAGGGGTCACCGGGGAGCTGTTTTTT.

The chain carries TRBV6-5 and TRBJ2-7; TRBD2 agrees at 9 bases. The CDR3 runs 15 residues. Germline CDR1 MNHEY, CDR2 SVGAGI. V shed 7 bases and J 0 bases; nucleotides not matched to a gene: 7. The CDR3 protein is CASNRASGDSYEQYF. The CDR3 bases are TGTGCCAGCAATCGCGCTAGCGGGGACTCCTACGAGCAGTACTTC.

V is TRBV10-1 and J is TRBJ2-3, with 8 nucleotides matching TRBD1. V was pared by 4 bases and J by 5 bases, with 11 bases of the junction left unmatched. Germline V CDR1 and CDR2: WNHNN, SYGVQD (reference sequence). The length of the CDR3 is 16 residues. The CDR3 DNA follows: TGCGCCAGCAGTGCCCCGGACAGGGCCGGGGGAGATACGCAGTATTTT. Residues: CASSAPDRAGGDTQYF.

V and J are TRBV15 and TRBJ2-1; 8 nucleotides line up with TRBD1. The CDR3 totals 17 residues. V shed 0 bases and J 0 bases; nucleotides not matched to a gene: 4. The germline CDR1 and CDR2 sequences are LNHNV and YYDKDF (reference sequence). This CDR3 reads CATSRDRDRSSYNEQFF. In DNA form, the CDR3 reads TGTGCCACCAGCAGAGACCGGGACAGGAGCTCCTACAATGAGCAGTTCTTC.

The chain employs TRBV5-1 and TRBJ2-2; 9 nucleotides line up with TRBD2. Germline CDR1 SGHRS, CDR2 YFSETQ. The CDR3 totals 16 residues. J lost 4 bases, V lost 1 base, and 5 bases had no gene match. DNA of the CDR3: TGCGCCAGCAGCTTGATTCCAGCGGGAGGCACCGGGGAGCTGTTTTTT. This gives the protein CASSLIPAGGTGELFF.

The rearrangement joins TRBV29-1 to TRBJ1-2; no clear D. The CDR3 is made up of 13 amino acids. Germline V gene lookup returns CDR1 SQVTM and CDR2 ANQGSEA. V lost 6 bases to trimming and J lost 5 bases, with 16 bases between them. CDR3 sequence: CSVPSQSGYGYTF. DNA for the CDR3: TGCAGCGTCCCCTCGCAGTCAGGTTATGGCTACACCTTC. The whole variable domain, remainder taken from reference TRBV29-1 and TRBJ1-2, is SAVISQKPSRDICQRGTSLTIQCQVDSQVTMMFWYRQQPGQSLTLIATANQGSEATYESGFVIDKFPISRPNLTFSTLTVSNMSPEDSSIYLCSVPSQSGYGYTFGSGTRLTVV.

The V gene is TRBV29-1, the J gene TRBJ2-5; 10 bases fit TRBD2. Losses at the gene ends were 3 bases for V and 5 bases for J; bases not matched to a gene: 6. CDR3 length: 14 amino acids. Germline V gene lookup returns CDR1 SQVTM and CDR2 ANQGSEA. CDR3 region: CSVDSPTSGETQYF. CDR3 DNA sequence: TGCAGCGTTGATTCCCCGACTAGCGGGGAGACCCAGTACTTC.

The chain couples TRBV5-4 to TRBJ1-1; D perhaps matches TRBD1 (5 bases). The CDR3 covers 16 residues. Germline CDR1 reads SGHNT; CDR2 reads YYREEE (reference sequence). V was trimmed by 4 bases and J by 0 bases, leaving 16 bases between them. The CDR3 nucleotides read TGTGCCAGCAGCCCAACCCCCGGACACTTGAACACTGAAGCTTTCTTT. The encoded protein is CASSPTPGHLNTEAFF.

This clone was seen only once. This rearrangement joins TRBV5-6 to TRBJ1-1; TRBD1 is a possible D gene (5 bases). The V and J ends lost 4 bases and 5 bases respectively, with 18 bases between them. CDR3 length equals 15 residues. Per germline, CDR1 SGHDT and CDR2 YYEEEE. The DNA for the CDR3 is TGTGCCAGCAGCGGACTCGCGGGGGGGGGAACTGAAGCTTTCTTT. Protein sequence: CASSGLAGGGTEAFF.

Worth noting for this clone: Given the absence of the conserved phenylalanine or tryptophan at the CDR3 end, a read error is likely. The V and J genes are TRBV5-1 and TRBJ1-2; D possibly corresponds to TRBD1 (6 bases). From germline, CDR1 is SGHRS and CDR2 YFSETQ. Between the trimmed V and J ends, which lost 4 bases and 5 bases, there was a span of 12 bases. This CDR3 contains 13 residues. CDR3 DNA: TGCGCCAGCAGCGGGGGCAGGGATTATGGCTACACCGTC. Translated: CASSGGRDYGYTV.

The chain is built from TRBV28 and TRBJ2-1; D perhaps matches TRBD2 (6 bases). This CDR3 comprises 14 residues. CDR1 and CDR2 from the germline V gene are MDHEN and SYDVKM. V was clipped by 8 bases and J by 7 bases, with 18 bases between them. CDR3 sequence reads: CASLIQAGRNEQFF. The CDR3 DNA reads TGTGCCAGCTTAATCCAGGCAGGGAGGAATGAGCAGTTCTTC. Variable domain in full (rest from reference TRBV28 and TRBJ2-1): DVKVTQSSRYLVKRTGEKVFLECVQDMDHENMFWYRQDPGLGLRLIYFSYDVKMKEKGDIPEGYSVSREKKERFSLILESASTNQTSMYLCASLIQAGRNEQFFGPGTRLTVL.

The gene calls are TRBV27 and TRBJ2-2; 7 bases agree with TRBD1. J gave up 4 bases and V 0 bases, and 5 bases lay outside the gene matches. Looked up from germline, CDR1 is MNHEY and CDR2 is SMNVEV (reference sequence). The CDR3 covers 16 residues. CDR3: CASSLSKGATTGELFF. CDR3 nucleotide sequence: TGTGCCAGCAGTTTATCCAAGGGGGCAACCACCGGGGAGCTGTTTTTT.

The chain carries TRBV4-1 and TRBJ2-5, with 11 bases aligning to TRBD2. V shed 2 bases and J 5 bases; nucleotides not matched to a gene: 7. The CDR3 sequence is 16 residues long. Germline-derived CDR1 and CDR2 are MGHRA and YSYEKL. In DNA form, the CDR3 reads TGCGCCAGCAGCCAATGGGATAGCGGGAGGGCGGAGACCCAGTACTTC. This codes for CASSQWDSGRAETQYF.

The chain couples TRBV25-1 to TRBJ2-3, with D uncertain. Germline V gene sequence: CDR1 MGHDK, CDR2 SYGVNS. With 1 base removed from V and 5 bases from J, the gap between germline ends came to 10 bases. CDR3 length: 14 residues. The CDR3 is CASSEFPSGDTQYF. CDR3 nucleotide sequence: TGTGCCAGCAGTGAATTTCCCTCCGGAGATACGCAGTATTTT. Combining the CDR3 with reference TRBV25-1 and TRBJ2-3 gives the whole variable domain EADIYQTPRYLVIGTGKKITLECSQTMGHDKMYWYQQDPGMELHLIHYSYGVNSTEKGDLSSESTVSRIRTEHFPLTLESARPSHTSQYLCASSEFPSGDTQYFGPGTRLTVL.

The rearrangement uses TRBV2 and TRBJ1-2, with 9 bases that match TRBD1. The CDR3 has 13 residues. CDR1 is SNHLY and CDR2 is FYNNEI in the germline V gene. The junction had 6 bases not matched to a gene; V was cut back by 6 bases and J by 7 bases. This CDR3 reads CASREQGAPGYTF. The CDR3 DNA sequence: TGTGCCAGCAGGGAACAGGGGGCGCCTGGCTACACCTTC.

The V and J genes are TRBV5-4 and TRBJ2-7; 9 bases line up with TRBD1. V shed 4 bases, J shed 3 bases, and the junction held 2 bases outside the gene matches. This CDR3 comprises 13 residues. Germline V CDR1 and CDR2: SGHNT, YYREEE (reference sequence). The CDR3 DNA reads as TGTGCCAGCAGCCGGGACAGGGACTACGAGCAGTACTTC. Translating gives CASSRDRDYEQYF.

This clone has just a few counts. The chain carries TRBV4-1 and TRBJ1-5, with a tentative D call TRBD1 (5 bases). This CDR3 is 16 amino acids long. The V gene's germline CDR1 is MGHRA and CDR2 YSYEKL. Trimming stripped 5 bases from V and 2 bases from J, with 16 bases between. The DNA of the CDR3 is TGCGCCAGCAGCGGAAGGGGCGGGGTGGGCAATCAGCCCCAGCATTTT. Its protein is CASSGRGGVGNQPQHF.

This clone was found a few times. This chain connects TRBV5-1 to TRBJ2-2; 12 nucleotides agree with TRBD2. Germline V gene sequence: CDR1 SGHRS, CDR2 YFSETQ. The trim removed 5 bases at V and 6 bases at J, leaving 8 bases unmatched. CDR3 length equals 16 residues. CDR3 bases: TGCGCCAGCAGGATGACTAGCGGGAGAGGATCCGGGGAGCTGTTTTTT. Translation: CASRMTSGRGSGELFF.

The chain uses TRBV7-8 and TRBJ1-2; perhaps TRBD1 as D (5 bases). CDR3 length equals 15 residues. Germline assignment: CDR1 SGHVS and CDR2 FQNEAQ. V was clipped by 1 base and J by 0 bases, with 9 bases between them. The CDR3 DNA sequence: TGTGCCAGCAGCTTAGAGGTCAGGGCTAACTATGGCTACACCTTC. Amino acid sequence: CASSLEVRANYGYTF.

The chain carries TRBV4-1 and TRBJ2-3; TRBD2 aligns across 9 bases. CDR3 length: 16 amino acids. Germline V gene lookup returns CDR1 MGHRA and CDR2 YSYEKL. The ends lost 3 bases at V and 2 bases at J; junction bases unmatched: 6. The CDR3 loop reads CASSQNPSGVTDTQYF. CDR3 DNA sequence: TGCGCCAGCAGCCAGAACCCTAGCGGGGTCACAGATACGCAGTATTTT.